The rows below give T cell receptor beta chains drawn from one sample of a study of early T cells in non-severe SARS-CoV-2 infection. MiXCR was run by TCRdb on the 5' RACE reads, yielding one entry per CDR3 protein. The table lists about 56,000 distinct CDR3 sequences, less than 15% of them singletons. The source material was whole blood, sampled at baseline. All receptors come from an adult who was a healthcare worker with PCR-confirmed SARS-CoV-2 infection or an uninfected control (not recorded which). Each CDR3 is given with its conserved first and last residue. Where a row states a size, it is once, few, many or the class of an expanded clone; other rows omit it.

V gene,clone size,J gene,CDR3 protein
TRBV7-6,-,TRBJ2-2,CASSLSLPSGNTGELFF
TRBV29-1,few,TRBJ2-7,CSVGLVTGYEQYF
TRBV5-1,-,TRBJ2-3,CASSSWDTATDTQYF
TRBV6-1,few,TRBJ2-2,CASSEEETGELFF
TRBV11-2,-,TRBJ2-1,CASSLAGSSYNEQFF
TRBV10-3,once,TRBJ2-7,CAISKIAGGRYEQYF
TRBV7-8,-,TRBJ2-1,CASSPRLARPNEQFF
TRBV10-3,few,TRBJ2-2,CAISAPGANGELFF
TRBV27,-,TRBJ2-3,CASSSDRVLDTQYF
TRBV7-9,few,TRBJ1-4,CASSSGTTAATNEKLFF
TRBV10-2,-,TRBJ2-2,CASSETGGHTGELFF